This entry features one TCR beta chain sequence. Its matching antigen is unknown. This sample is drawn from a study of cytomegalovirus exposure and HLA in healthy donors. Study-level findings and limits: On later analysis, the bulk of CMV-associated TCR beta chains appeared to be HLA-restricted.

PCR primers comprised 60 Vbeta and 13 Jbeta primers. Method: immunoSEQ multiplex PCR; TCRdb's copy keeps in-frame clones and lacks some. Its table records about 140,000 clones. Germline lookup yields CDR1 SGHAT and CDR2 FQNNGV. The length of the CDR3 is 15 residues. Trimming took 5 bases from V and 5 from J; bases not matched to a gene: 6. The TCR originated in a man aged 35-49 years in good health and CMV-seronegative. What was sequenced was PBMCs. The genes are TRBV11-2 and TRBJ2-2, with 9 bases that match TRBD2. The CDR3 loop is CASSVSGGRTGELFF. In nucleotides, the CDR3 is TGTGCCAGCAGCGTCAGCGGGGGGAGGACCGGGGAGCTGTTTTTT.